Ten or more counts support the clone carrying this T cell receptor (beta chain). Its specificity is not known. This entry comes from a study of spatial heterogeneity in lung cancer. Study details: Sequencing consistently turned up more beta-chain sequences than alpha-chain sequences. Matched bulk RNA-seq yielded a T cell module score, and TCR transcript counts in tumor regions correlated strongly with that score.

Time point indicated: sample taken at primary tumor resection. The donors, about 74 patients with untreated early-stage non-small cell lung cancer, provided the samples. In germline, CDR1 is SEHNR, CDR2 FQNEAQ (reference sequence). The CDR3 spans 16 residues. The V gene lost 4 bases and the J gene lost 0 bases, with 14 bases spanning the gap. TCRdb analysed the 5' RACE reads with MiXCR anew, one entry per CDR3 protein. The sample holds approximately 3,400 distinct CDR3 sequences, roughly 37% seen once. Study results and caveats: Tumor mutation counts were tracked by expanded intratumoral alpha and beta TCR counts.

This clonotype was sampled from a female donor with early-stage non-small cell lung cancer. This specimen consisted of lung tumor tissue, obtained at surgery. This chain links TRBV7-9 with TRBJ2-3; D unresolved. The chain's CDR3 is CASSSPPLGSTDTQYF. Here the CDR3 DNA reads TGTGCCAGCAGCTCGCCCCCATTAGGTAGCACAGATACGCAGTATTTT.